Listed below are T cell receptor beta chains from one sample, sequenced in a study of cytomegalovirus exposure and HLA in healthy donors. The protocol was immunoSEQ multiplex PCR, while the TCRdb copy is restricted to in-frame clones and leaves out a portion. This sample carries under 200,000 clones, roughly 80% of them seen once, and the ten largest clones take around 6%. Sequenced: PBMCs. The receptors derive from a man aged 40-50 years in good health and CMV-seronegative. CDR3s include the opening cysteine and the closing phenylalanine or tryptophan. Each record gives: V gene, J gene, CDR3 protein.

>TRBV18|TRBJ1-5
CASSPPGDRGNQPQHF
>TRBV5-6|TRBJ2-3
CASSLLAESTDTQYF
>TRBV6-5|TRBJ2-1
CASSYSSRGRDNEQFF
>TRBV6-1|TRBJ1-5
CASSEMGANQPQHF
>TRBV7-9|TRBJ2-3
CASFRSTDTQYF
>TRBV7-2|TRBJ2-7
CASSLTDSYEQYF
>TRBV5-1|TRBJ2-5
CASRWDRKETQYF
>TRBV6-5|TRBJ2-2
CASSYGASGRSGELFF
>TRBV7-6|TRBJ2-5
CASSLASYGSETQYF
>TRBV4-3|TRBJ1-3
CASSQDRGASSGNTIYF
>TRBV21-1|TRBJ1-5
CASSLYRAIVYQPQHF
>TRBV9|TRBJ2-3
CASGVTASTSTDTQYF
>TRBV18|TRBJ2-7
CASSPGLSRGYEQYF
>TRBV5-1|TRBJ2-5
CASSPLGMETQYF
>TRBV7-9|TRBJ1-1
CASSLDPTGLGTEAFF
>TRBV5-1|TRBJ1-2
CASSLRTENGYTF
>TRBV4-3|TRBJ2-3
CASSQDAPTSGGRDYTDTQYF
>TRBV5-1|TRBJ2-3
CASSLASGGFTDTQYF
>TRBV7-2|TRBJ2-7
CASSLVGLYEQYF
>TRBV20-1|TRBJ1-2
CSATGDYGYTF
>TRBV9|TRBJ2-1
CASTSGTSNEQFF
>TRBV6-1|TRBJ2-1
CASFTGTNSYNEQFF
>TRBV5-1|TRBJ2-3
CASSSEGTGTADTQYF
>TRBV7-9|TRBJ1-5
CASSLGGLGQPQHF
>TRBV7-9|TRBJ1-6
CASSPVTGNSPLHF
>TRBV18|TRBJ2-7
CASSPFGTLYEQYF
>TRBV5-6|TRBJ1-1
CASSFEGSTEAFF
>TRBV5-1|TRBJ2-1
CASSRLAGNNEQFF
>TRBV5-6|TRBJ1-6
CASSLAGTTSNSPLHF
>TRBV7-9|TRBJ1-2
CARSRGQGSRYTF
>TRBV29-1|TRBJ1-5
CSVEEGTGDQPQHF
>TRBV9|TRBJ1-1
CASSDKQGAGTEAFF
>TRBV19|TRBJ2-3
CASSPGLADYGDTQYF
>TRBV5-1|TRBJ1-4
CASSLGGTCHRLREKLFF
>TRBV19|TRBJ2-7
CASSMFPQPGKAYEQYF
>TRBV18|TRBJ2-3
CASSDGSGGANTQYF
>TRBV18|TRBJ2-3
CASSPKEGLLDTQYF
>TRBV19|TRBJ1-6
CASSASRTGVLNSPLHF
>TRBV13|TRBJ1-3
CASSLAQTGIHTIYF
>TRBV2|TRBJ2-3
CARQGDTSTDTQYF
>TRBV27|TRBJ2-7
CASRPQGAHEQYF
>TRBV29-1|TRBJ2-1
CSVETSGESYNEQFF
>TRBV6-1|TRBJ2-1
CASSGTQGDSYNEQFF
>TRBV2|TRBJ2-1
CASRGTGYNEQFF
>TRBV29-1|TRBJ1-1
CSVAQGNTEAFF
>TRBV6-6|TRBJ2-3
CASSHKGLAGRDTQYF
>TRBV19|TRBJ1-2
CASSISDSGYTF
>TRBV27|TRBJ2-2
CASSNDRVSTGELFF
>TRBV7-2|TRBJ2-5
CASTLTWGNQGQTQYF
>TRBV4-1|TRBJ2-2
CASSPTTGNTGELFF
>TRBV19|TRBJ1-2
CASISGTTNGYTF
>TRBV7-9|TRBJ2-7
CASSFFPTAGWSSYEQYF
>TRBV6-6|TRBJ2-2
CASSPGTANTGELFF
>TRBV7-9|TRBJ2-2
CASSLAEYGELFF